These 27 T cell receptor beta chains were all obtained from the same sample, sequenced in a study of blood T cell repertoires in COVID-19. This table comes from immunoSEQ multiplex PCR, and its TCRdb copy is limited to in-frame clones, with some not included. The sample holds 250,000 to 300,000 clones, about four fifths seen once. Sequenced: PBMCs or T cells enriched from blood (not recorded which). These receptors came from a middle-aged man who had been exposed to COVID-19.

The J gene is TRBJ1-5, the V gene TRBV12-5, with TRBD1 matching 7 bases. The germline V gene encodes CDR1 LGHNT and CDR2 FRNRAP. The CDR3 sequence is 17 residues long. The junction had 9 bases not matched to a gene; V was cut back by 0 bases and J by 4 bases. CDR3 nucleotides: TGTGCTAGTGGTTTGGTTCGGACAGGAGAACATAATCAGCCCCAGCATTTT. This sequence encodes CASGLVRTGEHNQPQHF.

V gene TRBV11-2 combines with J gene TRBJ2-7, with TRBD2 matching over 8 bases. CDR1 and CDR2 (germline): SGHAT, FQNNGV. The CDR3 consists of 15 residues. After removal of 0 bases from V and 5 bases from J, the junction contained 6 bases not matched to a gene. CDR3 DNA sequence: TGTGCCAGCAGCTTAGAACCGGGAGGGCCCCACGAGCAGTACTTC. Protein product: CASSLEPGGPHEQYF.

The chain joins TRBV6-5 to TRBJ2-7, with a tentative D call TRBD1 (5 bases). Trimming left V 9 bases short and J 2 bases short, with 14 bases between. There are 13 residues in the CDR3. Germline V lookup: CDR1 MNHEY, CDR2 SVGAGI. The chain's CDR3 is CASLYRFPYEQYF. The CDR3 DNA is TGTGCCAGTCTGTACAGGTTTCCCTACGAGCAGTACTTC.

This chain uses TRBV29-1 with TRBJ2-5; D uncertain. Deletions cut 7 bases from V and 7 bases from J, with 22 bases between. CDR1 and CDR2 (germline): SQVTM, ANQGSEA. The CDR3 length is 14 residues. The CDR3 is CSARPSGSTGTQYF. DNA for the CDR3: TGCAGCGCCCGACCTTCCGGGTCTACGGGGACCCAGTACTTC.

This chain connects TRBV3-1 (or the pseudogene TRBV3-2) to TRBJ1-4; TRBD1 aligns across 8 bases. This CDR3 spans 16 amino acids. Losses at the gene ends were 4 bases for V and 4 bases for J; bases not matched to a gene: 8. CDR1 and CDR2 (germline): LGHDT, YNNKEL (reference sequence). The CDR3 nucleotides are TGTGCCAGCAGCCGGGGAACAGGGGGGCTTAATGAAAAACTGTTTTTT. Encoded protein: CASSRGTGGLNEKLFF.

The chain couples TRBV30 to TRBJ2-7; 8 bases align to TRBD2. The CDR3 is 12 residues long. The ends lost 1 base at V and 7 bases at J; junction bases unmatched: 3. The germline V gene encodes CDR1 GTSNPN and CDR2 SVGIG (reference sequence). In DNA form, the CDR3 reads TGTGCCTGGAGTGGACAGCGGGGGGAGCAGTACTTC. Translated: CAWSGQRGEQYF. The whole variable domain, remainder taken from reference TRBV30 and TRBJ2-7, is SQTIHQWPATLVQPVGSPLSLECTVEGTSNPNLYWYRQAAGRGLQLLFYSVGIGQISSEVPQNLSASRPQDRQFILSSKKLLLSDSGFYLCAWSGQRGEQYFGPGTRLTVT.

This rearrangement joins TRBV5-4 to TRBJ1-6, with a tentative D call TRBD1 (6 bases). With 6 bases removed from V and 10 bases from J, the gap between germline ends came to 17 bases. The CDR3 loop spans 14 amino acids. The germline CDR1 and CDR2 sequences are SGHNT and YYREEE (reference sequence). The CDR3 reads CASTSGTIGSPLHF. The DNA for the CDR3 is TGTGCCAGCACCTCCGGGACAATTGGCTCACCCCTCCACTTT.

The chain couples TRBV27 to TRBJ1-5; 9 nucleotides agree with TRBD1. Unmatched junction bases numbered 11, after V lost 2 bases and J lost 6 bases. This CDR3 has 17 amino acids. Germline-derived CDR1 and CDR2 are MNHEY and SMNVEV (reference sequence). CDR3 protein: CASSLITGGLPPQPQHF. The CDR3 DNA reads as TGTGCCAGCAGTTTAATAACAGGGGGCCTACCGCCTCAGCCCCAGCATTTT.

This clone was picked up one time. The V gene is TRBV30, the J gene TRBJ1-2, with TRBD1 as a possible D gene (6 bases). Germline CDR1 GTSNPN, CDR2 SVGIG (reference sequence). The CDR3 length is 14 residues. V shed 5 bases and J shed 13 bases, with 26 bases lying between them. CDR3 sequence: CAWGTPPDSPFATF. The CDR3 DNA reads as TGTGCCTGGGGAACCCCACCGGACAGCCCGTTTGCCACCTTC.

This rearrangement joins TRBV29-1 to TRBJ1-1, with D possibly TRBD1 on 5 matching bases. Germline V CDR1 and CDR2: SQVTM, ANQGSEA. Trimming stripped 7 bases from V and 5 bases from J, with 29 bases between. The CDR3 sequence is 17 residues long. CDR3 sequence (DNA): TGCAGCGCCCCGATAGTATGGCAGGGAGGTTGGTGGACTGAAGCTTTCTTT. The encoded protein is CSAPIVWQGGWWTEAFF.

This clone was recorded once. The J gene is TRBJ2-7, the V gene TRBV11-2; D is perhaps TRBD1 (5 bases). Trimming shortened V by 5 bases and J by 6 bases, and 14 bases separated the two germline ends. The CDR3 consists of 13 residues. In germline, CDR1 is SGHAT, CDR2 FQNNGV. In DNA, the CDR3 is TGTGCCAGCAGCCCCCGGACACTCAGCGAGCAGTACTTC. It encodes CASSPRTLSEQYF.

The chain is built from TRBV21-1 and TRBJ2-7; the DNA was not compared with TRBD2, the D call given in the table. TRBV21-1 is a pseudogene segment. This CDR3 has 15 amino acids. The CDR3 sequence: CASTMGSRSSYEQYF. The CDR3 nucleotides are TGTGCCAGCACTATGGGGAGTCGGAGCTCCTACGAGCAGTACTTC.

The genes are TRBV5-1 and TRBJ2-5; TRBD1 is a possible D gene (5 bases). This CDR3 region has 14 residues. The ends were cut back, 2 bases at V and 7 bases at J, with 15 bases in the middle. Germline values: CDR1 SGHRS, CDR2 YFSETQ. The CDR3 coding sequence is TGCGCCAGCAGCTTACACAGGTCCGGCGCGACCCAGTACTTC. This sequence encodes CASSLHRSGATQYF.

The chain uses TRBV11-3 and TRBJ1-4, with D tentatively TRBD1 (6 bases). This CDR3 is built from 16 residues. Trimming removed 4 bases from V and 3 bases from J, with 15 bases in between. Per the germline V gene, CDR1 is SGHNT and CDR2 is YENEEA. The CDR3 is CASSSSNPGANEKLFF. DNA of the CDR3: TGTGCCAGCAGCTCAAGCAACCCAGGGGCTAATGAAAAACTGTTTTTT.

V gene TRBV9 combines with J gene TRBJ2-7; 7 bases map to TRBD2. Germline V lookup: CDR1 SGDLS, CDR2 YYNGEE. V was clipped by 0 bases and J by 0 bases; unmatched bases: 3. This CDR3 comprises 15 residues. CDR3 nucleotide sequence: TGTGCCAGCAGCGTAGACGGGAGGAGCTCCTACGAGCAGTACTTC. This sequence encodes CASSVDGRSSYEQYF.

This clone was seen at least ten times. The chain employs TRBV15 and TRBJ2-3, with 13 bases that match TRBD2. V trimming: 5 bases; J trimming: 1 base; junction bases outside the gene matches: 0. The germline CDR1 and CDR2 sequences are LNHNV and YYDKDF (reference sequence). This CDR3 comprises 15 residues. This CDR3 is CATSGLAGGTDTQYF. The DNA for the CDR3 is TGTGCCACCAGCGGACTAGCGGGGGGCACAGATACGCAGTATTTT.

The CDR3 coding sequence is TGTGCCAGCAGCTCCGGGTCAGGGTCCATCGGTGAAGCTTTCTTT. Amino acids: CASSSGSGSIGEAFF. This rearrangement joins TRBV7-9 to TRBJ1-1; the D gene is possibly TRBD1 (5 bases). Germline CDR1 reads SEHNR; CDR2 reads FQNEAQ (reference sequence). Trimming removed 4 bases at V and 7 bases at J, with 19 bases between. This CDR3 is built from 15 residues.

The J gene is TRBJ1-4, the V gene TRBV27; no firm D call. CDR1 is MNHEY, CDR2 SMNVEV, per germline (reference sequence). With 4 bases removed from V and 0 bases from J, the gap between germline ends came to 6 bases. This CDR3 region has 14 residues. The CDR3 DNA reads as TGTGCCAGCAGTTGGAGATCAACTAATGAAAAACTGTTTTTT. It encodes CASSWRSTNEKLFF.

V and J are TRBV7-9 and TRBJ2-1; perhaps TRBD2 as D (6 bases). This CDR3 region has 16 residues. Looked up from germline, CDR1 is SEHNR and CDR2 is FQNEAQ (reference sequence). V was clipped by 5 bases and J by 7 bases, with 21 bases between them. CDR3 coding DNA: TGTGCCAGCAGCCCCTATGGAGGGGAGGCGGCAAATGAGCAGTTCTTC. As protein: CASSPYGGEAANEQFF.

In its sample, this clone was seen a few times. The V gene is TRBV10-2, the J gene TRBJ1-2; no clear D gene. V was clipped by 4 bases and J by 5 bases, with 17 bases between them. The germline V gene has CDR1 WSHSY and CDR2 SAAADI. This CDR3 contains 15 residues. This CDR3 reads CASSGLDLLGYGYTF. The CDR3 nucleotides read TGCGCCAGCAGTGGACTGGACCTACTAGGTTATGGCTACACCTTC.

The chain combines TRBV6-6 with TRBJ2-1, with D maybe TRBD1 (6 bases). The CDR3 is made up of 16 amino acids. The ends were cut back, 5 bases at V and 4 bases at J, with 18 bases in the middle. In germline, CDR1 is MNHNY, CDR2 SVGAGI (reference sequence). CDR3 in amino acids: CASSPTGGGSYNEQFF. The CDR3 DNA follows: TGTGCCAGCAGTCCGACAGGTGGGGGATCGTACAATGAGCAGTTCTTC.

The V and J genes are TRBV2 and TRBJ1-5, with D unresolved. CDR1 is SNHLY, CDR2 FYNNEI, per germline. Between the trimmed V and J ends, which lost 5 bases and 7 bases, there was a span of 9 bases. The CDR3 loop spans 12 amino acids. CDR3 nucleotides: TGTGCCAGCAGTCCGCGGGCCCAGCCCCAGCATTTT. Translation gives CASSPRAQPQHF.

The chain couples TRBV5-5 to TRBJ2-7; no firm D call. The V and J ends lost 4 bases and 2 bases respectively, with 7 bases between them. This CDR3 contains 12 residues. CDR1 and CDR2 (germline): SGHKS, YYEKEE (reference sequence). The CDR3 nucleotides are TGTGCCAGCAGCCCGAGGACCTACGAGCAGTACTTC. Its translation: CASSPRTYEQYF.

V and J are TRBV5-6 and TRBJ2-1; 8 bases are a match to TRBD2. The V segment lost 0 bases and the J segment 14 bases; nucleotides outside the gene matches: 1. Germline assignment: CDR1 SGHDT and CDR2 YYEEEE. This CDR3 spans 11 amino acids. The CDR3 protein is CASSLAGGEFF. The CDR3 DNA reads as TGTGCCAGCAGCTTGGCGGGAGGGGAGTTCTTC.

This clone was detected only once. CDR3 protein: CASSPGLLRETQYF. CDR3 DNA: TGCGCCAGCAGCCCCGGACTTCTGCGAGAGACCCAGTACTTC. The J gene is TRBJ2-5, the V gene TRBV5-1, with D possibly matching TRBD2 (5 bases). The CDR3 length is 14 residues. The germline gives CDR1 SGHRS, CDR2 YFSETQ. V lost 4 bases and J 4 bases, leaving 14 bases between the germline ends.

This clone was recorded a few times. This rearrangement joins TRBV4-1 to TRBJ2-1; TRBD2 aligns across 13 bases. V shed 6 bases, J shed 4 bases, and the junction held 0 bases outside the gene matches. CDR3 length: 14 residues. From germline, CDR1 is MGHRA and CDR2 YSYEKL. This CDR3 reads CASRLAGGYNEQFF. Here the CDR3 DNA reads TGCGCCAGCAGACTAGCGGGAGGGTACAATGAGCAGTTCTTC.

This clone appeared a few times. V usage is TRBV7-8 and J usage is TRBJ2-1; 9 bases are shared with TRBD2. CDR1 is SGHVS and CDR2 is FQNEAQ in the germline V gene. V shed 6 bases and J 10 bases; nucleotides not matched to a gene: 13. The CDR3 is 15 residues long. CDR3 protein: CASRPLAGEGGEQFF. The CDR3 DNA reads as TGTGCCAGCAGGCCACTAGCGGGTGAGGGGGGCGAGCAGTTCTTC. The full variable domain, completed using reference TRBV7-8 and TRBJ2-1, is GAGVSQSPRYKVAKRGQDVALRCDPISGHVSLFWYQQALGQGPEFLTYFQNEAQLDKSGLPSDRFFAERPEGSVSTLKIQRTQQEDSAVYLCASRPLAGEGGEQFFGPGTRLTVL.